This record covers a single T cell receptor beta chain. The treatment denotes: randomized to nivolumab then ipilimumab (arm A) or the reverse (arm B). V trimming: 1 base; J trimming: 5 bases; junction bases outside the gene matches: 7. Germline values: CDR1 SGHTS, CDR2 YDEGEE. The CDR3 length is 15 residues. This sample is part of a study of sequential checkpoint blockade in melanoma. The data were produced by immunoSEQ multiplex PCR, yet TCRdb's version contains in-frame clones alone and is incomplete. Among 11,000 to 15,000 clones listed, around 70% were seen once. The source was CD8+ T cells sorted from blood (inferred from file names), collected from a patient given nivolumab and ipilimumab in sequence. The sequence came from a human donor with melanoma. The rearrangement links TRBV5-8 to TRBJ2-7; 9 nucleotides match TRBD1. The CDR3 protein is CASSLLGTGFDEQYF. CDR3 DNA: TGTGCCAGCAGCTTGTTGGGGACAGGGTTTGACGAGCAGTACTTC. Filled out from reference TRBV5-8 and TRBJ2-7, the complete variable domain reads EAGVTQSPTHLIKTRGQQATLRCSPISGHTSVYWYQQALGLGLQFLLWYDEGEERNRGNFPPRFSGRQFPNYSSELNVNALELEDSALYLCASSLLGTGFDEQYFGPGTRLTVT.